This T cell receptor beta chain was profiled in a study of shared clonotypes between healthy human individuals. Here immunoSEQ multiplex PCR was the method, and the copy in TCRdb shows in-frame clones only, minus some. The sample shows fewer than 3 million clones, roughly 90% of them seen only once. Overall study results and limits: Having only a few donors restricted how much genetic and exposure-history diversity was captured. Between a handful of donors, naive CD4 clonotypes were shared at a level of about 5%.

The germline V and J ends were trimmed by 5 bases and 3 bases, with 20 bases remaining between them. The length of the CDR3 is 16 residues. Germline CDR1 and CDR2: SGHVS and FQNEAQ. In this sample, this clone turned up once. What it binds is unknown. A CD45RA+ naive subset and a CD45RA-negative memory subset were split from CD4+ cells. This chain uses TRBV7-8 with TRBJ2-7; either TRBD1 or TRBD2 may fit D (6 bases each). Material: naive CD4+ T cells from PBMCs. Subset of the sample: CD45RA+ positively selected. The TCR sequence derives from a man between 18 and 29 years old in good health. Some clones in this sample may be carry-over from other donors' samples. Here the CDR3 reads CASSRGGTSAYYEQYF. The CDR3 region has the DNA TGTGCCAGCAGCCGTGGCGGGACATCGGCCTACTACGAGCAGTACTTC.